Listed below are T cell receptor beta chains from one sample, sequenced in a study of shared clonotypes between healthy human individuals. Generated by immunoSEQ multiplex PCR, the TCRdb table keeps only in-frame clones and is missing some. There are roughly 650,000 clones in the sample; roughly 96% occur only once, and 0.095% to 0.13% lies in the top ten. The sample was naive CD8+ T cells sorted from blood. The receptors derive from a woman in her twenties or thirties in good health. CDR3s include the opening cysteine and the closing phenylalanine or tryptophan. Fields, in order: V gene, J gene, D gene, clone size, CDR3 protein, CDR3 DNA. D genes are given only for firm matches. The size entry is marked missing in some rows and otherwise reads once, few, many or a size class.

V gene: TRBV29-1; J gene: TRBJ2-5; D gene: NA; clone size: NA; CDR3 protein: CSFSSGDPQETQYF; CDR3 DNA: TGCAGCTTTTCTTCGGGGGACCCCCAAGAGACCCAGTACTTC
V gene: TRBV4-1; J gene: TRBJ2-2; D gene: TRBD1; clone size: NA; CDR3 protein: CASSTGQGDTGELFF; CDR3 DNA: TGCGCCAGCAGCACGGGACAGGGCGACACCGGGGAGCTGTTTTTT
V gene: TRBV29-1; J gene: TRBJ2-7; D gene: NA; clone size: NA; CDR3 protein: CSVEVGWEQYF; CDR3 DNA: TGCAGCGTTGAAGTGGGGTGGGAGCAGTACTTC
V gene: TRBV2; J gene: TRBJ1-5; D gene: TRBD1; clone size: NA; CDR3 protein: CASSRKIPGQGISNQPQHF; CDR3 DNA: TGTGCCAGCAGTCGCAAAATACCGGGACAGGGGATAAGCAATCAGCCCCAGCATTTT
V gene: TRBV25-1; J gene: TRBJ1-1; D gene: NA; clone size: NA; CDR3 protein: CASTQQGLGTEAFF; CDR3 DNA: TGTGCCAGCACACAACAGGGTTTGGGCACTGAAGCTTTCTTT
V gene: TRBV27; J gene: TRBJ2-1; D gene: TRBD1; clone size: NA; CDR3 protein: CASSIRGLYNEQFF; CDR3 DNA: TGTGCCAGCAGTATCAGGGGGCTGTACAATGAGCAGTTCTTC
V gene: TRBV27; J gene: TRBJ2-7; D gene: TRBD2; clone size: NA; CDR3 protein: CASSSGTSGTYEQYF; CDR3 DNA: TGTGCCAGCAGTTCGGGGACTAGCGGGACCTACGAGCAGTACTTC
V gene: TRBV6-4; J gene: TRBJ2-1; D gene: TRBD2; clone size: NA; CDR3 protein: CASSVTSGSPQFF; CDR3 DNA: TGTGCCAGCAGCGTTACTAGCGGGAGTCCGCAGTTCTTC
V gene: TRBV11-2; J gene: TRBJ2-7; D gene: NA; clone size: NA; CDR3 protein: CASSPSHEQYF; CDR3 DNA: TGTGCCAGCAGCCCCTCCCACGAGCAGTACTTC
V gene: TRBV28; J gene: TRBJ2-7; D gene: TRBD1; clone size: NA; CDR3 protein: CASSSPGTGYEQYF; CDR3 DNA: TGTGCCAGCAGTTCCCCAGGGACAGGGTACGAGCAGTACTTC
V gene: TRBV4-2; J gene: TRBJ2-2; D gene: TRBD2; clone size: NA; CDR3 protein: CASSQDRPSGRSAGELFF; CDR3 DNA: TGTGCCAGCAGCCAAGATCGGCCTAGCGGGAGATCTGCCGGGGAGCTGTTTTTT
V gene: TRBV2; J gene: TRBJ2-7; D gene: TRBD2; clone size: NA; CDR3 protein: CASSEGTSGKDEQYF; CDR3 DNA: TGTGCCAGCAGTGAAGGGACTAGCGGGAAAGACGAGCAGTACTTC
V gene: TRBV7-9; J gene: TRBJ1-1; D gene: NA; clone size: NA; CDR3 protein: CASSGRDQLLNTEAFF; CDR3 DNA: TGTGCCAGCAGCGGCCGGGACCAACTTCTGAACACTGAAGCTTTCTTT
V gene: TRBV10-3; J gene: TRBJ1-5; D gene: NA; clone size: NA; CDR3 protein: CAISRSGVSGNQPQHF; CDR3 DNA: TGTGCCATCAGCCGCTCGGGGGTCTCTGGCAATCAGCCCCAGCATTTT
V gene: TRBV15; J gene: TRBJ1-1; D gene: TRBD1; clone size: NA; CDR3 protein: CATSSGQGGRRTEAFF; CDR3 DNA: TGTGCCACCAGCAGTGGACAGGGAGGACGACGGACTGAAGCTTTCTTT
V gene: TRBV7-2; J gene: TRBJ2-3; D gene: NA; clone size: NA; CDR3 protein: CASSLKVGRQGKTDTQYF; CDR3 DNA: TGTGCCAGCAGCTTAAAAGTGGGAAGGCAGGGAAAGACAGATACGCAGTATTTT
V gene: TRBV5-1; J gene: TRBJ2-7; D gene: NA; clone size: NA; CDR3 protein: CASSLDRGSTYEQYF; CDR3 DNA: TGCGCCAGCAGCTTGGATCGGGGCAGTACCTACGAGCAGTACTTC
V gene: TRBV9; J gene: TRBJ1-2; D gene: NA; clone size: once; CDR3 protein: CASSVGDTAGPYTF; CDR3 DNA: TGTGCCAGCAGCGTAGGTGACACTGCGGGACCTTACACCTTC
V gene: TRBV27; J gene: TRBJ1-6; D gene: NA; clone size: NA; CDR3 protein: CASSFSWTPELIHSPLHF; CDR3 DNA: TGTGCCAGCAGTTTTAGTTGGACCCCAGAGCTTATCCATTCACCCCTCCACTTT
V gene: TRBV19; J gene: TRBJ2-5; D gene: NA; clone size: NA; CDR3 protein: CASGLGSDIEETQYF; CDR3 DNA: TGTGCCAGTGGGCTTGGATCGGACATAGAAGAGACCCAGTACTTC
V gene: TRBV7-8; J gene: TRBJ2-7; D gene: TRBD1; clone size: NA; CDR3 protein: CASSSTGNILYEQYF; CDR3 DNA: TGTGCCAGCAGCTCGACAGGGAATATTCTCTACGAGCAGTACTTC